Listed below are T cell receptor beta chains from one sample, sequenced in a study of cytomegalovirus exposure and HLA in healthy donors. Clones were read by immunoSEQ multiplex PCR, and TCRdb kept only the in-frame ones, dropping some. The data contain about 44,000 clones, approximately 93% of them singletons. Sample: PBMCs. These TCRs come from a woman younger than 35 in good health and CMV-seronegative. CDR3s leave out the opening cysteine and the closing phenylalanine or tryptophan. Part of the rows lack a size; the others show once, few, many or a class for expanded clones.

CDR3 protein: ASRGQGANEQF
V gene: TRBV28
J gene: TRBJ2-1
clone size: .
CDR3 length: 11

CDR3 protein: ASSWTSGTYNEQF
V gene: TRBV28
J gene: TRBJ2-1
clone size: .
CDR3 length: 13

CDR3 protein: ASSWGAYTGELF
V gene: TRBV27
J gene: TRBJ2-2
clone size: .
CDR3 length: 12

CDR3 protein: ASSTTGTGMNGYT
V gene: TRBV7-9
J gene: TRBJ1-2
clone size: .
CDR3 length: 13

CDR3 protein: ASSLVRVGGYT
V gene: TRBV13
J gene: TRBJ1-2
clone size: .
CDR3 length: 11

CDR3 protein: ASSSGQGAYNEQF
V gene: TRBV28
J gene: TRBJ2-1
clone size: .
CDR3 length: 13

CDR3 protein: ASSQVSRDTEAF
V gene: TRBV4-1
J gene: TRBJ1-1
clone size: .
CDR3 length: 12

CDR3 protein: ASSIDQLAGDEQF
V gene: TRBV19
J gene: TRBJ2-1
clone size: .
CDR3 length: 13

CDR3 protein: ASSSPLDRYEQY
V gene: TRBV28
J gene: TRBJ2-7
clone size: .
CDR3 length: 12

CDR3 protein: ASSLGGNTQETQY
V gene: TRBV5-6
J gene: TRBJ2-5
clone size: .
CDR3 length: 13

CDR3 protein: ASTRTWGVSGANVLT
V gene: TRBV28
J gene: TRBJ2-6
clone size: .
CDR3 length: 15

CDR3 protein: ASREQGPYGYT
V gene: TRBV2
J gene: TRBJ1-2
clone size: .
CDR3 length: 11

CDR3 protein: AWSTTANSEKLF
V gene: TRBV30
J gene: TRBJ1-4
clone size: .
CDR3 length: 12

CDR3 protein: ASSAPTGIPEAF
V gene: TRBV28
J gene: TRBJ1-1
clone size: .
CDR3 length: 12

CDR3 protein: ASSEETGTEKLF
V gene: TRBV28
J gene: TRBJ1-4
clone size: .
CDR3 length: 12

CDR3 protein: ASNEGQETQY
V gene: TRBV7-9
J gene: TRBJ2-5
clone size: once
CDR3 length: 10

CDR3 protein: ASRRLAGNEQF
V gene: TRBV6-1
J gene: TRBJ2-1
clone size: .
CDR3 length: 11

CDR3 protein: ASSSGTGTTRSSYNEQF
V gene: TRBV28
J gene: TRBJ2-1
clone size: .
CDR3 length: 17

CDR3 protein: ASSSQGVNQPQH
V gene: TRBV18
J gene: TRBJ1-5
clone size: .
CDR3 length: 12

CDR3 protein: ASSLRGGGPQETQY
V gene: TRBV5-1
J gene: TRBJ2-5
clone size: once
CDR3 length: 14

CDR3 protein: ATSREKGADYGYT
V gene: TRBV15
J gene: TRBJ1-2
clone size: few
CDR3 length: 13

CDR3 protein: ASSVTSGGSYEQY
V gene: TRBV6-1
J gene: TRBJ2-7
clone size: .
CDR3 length: 13

CDR3 protein: ASSEDGGSSTDTQY
V gene: TRBV9
J gene: TRBJ2-3
clone size: .
CDR3 length: 14

CDR3 protein: SVPTGASFYGYT
V gene: TRBV29-1
J gene: TRBJ1-2
clone size: .
CDR3 length: 12

CDR3 protein: ASSPGTGGGNQPQH
V gene: TRBV11-1
J gene: TRBJ1-5
clone size: .
CDR3 length: 14

CDR3 protein: ASSLRDRDSQPQH
V gene: TRBV28
J gene: TRBJ1-5
clone size: .
CDR3 length: 13

CDR3 protein: ASSDRDSLYSPLH
V gene: TRBV2
J gene: TRBJ1-6
clone size: .
CDR3 length: 13

CDR3 protein: ASSRGTGNTIY
V gene: TRBV5-8
J gene: TRBJ1-3
clone size: .
CDR3 length: 11

CDR3 protein: ASSPGLAGRNEQF
V gene: TRBV7-3
J gene: TRBJ2-1
clone size: .
CDR3 length: 13

CDR3 protein: ATSRDRGGDDEQF
V gene: TRBV15
J gene: TRBJ2-1
clone size: .
CDR3 length: 13

CDR3 protein: ASSYYRTNYGYT
V gene: TRBV6-5
J gene: TRBJ1-2
clone size: .
CDR3 length: 12

CDR3 protein: ASSYSTGAGYT
V gene: TRBV6-5
J gene: TRBJ1-2
clone size: .
CDR3 length: 11

CDR3 protein: ASSPGLSAYEQY
V gene: TRBV7-8
J gene: TRBJ2-7
clone size: .
CDR3 length: 12